The 5 T cell receptor beta chains below all came from one sample that was sequenced in a study of T cells expressing NK-cell markers. TCRdb reprocessed the 5' RACE reads and keeps a single row for each CDR3 protein, giving no DNA. With roughly 420,000 distinct CDR3 sequences in the sample, the ten largest clones hold roughly 8%. Material for sequencing was blood T cells: a sorted CD56 or NKG2C T cell subset, CD4+ or CD8+ T cells, or bulk PBMC T cells (not recorded which). The receptors were gathered from a woman between 18 and 75 years old in good health.

This chain links TRBV6-4 with TRBJ2-2. The CDR3 is 17 amino acids. CDR1 and CDR2 from the germline V gene are MRHNA and SNTAGT. The CDR3 protein is CASSDFKGSTNTGELFF.

The J gene is TRBJ2-3, the V gene TRBV12-3 or TRBV12-4; TCRdb outputs TRBD1, but without DNA this stays unchecked. There are 16 residues in the CDR3. The CDR3 is CASSLRGTGKEDTQYF.

The chain links TRBV20-1 to TRBJ2-1; absent DNA, TCRdb's TRBD2 call cannot be checked. The CDR3 spans 14 residues. Germline CDR1 DFQATT, CDR2 SNEGSKA (reference sequence). CDR3 amino acids: CSAGIRGGDNEQFF.

V is TRBV29-1 and J is TRBJ2-3; the D call from TCRdb, TRBD1, cannot be confirmed without DNA. Per the germline V gene, CDR1 is SQVTM and CDR2 is ANQGSEA. The CDR3 runs to 17 residues. The CDR3 loop reads CSVEERLGALDTDTQYF.

J is TRBJ1-2 and V is TRBV12-3 or TRBV12-4; the D call of TRBD1 rests on TCRdb alone, since no DNA is present to check it. The length of the CDR3 is 12 residues. The CDR3 loop is CASSNRVAGYTF.